This T cell receptor beta chain originates from a study of T cells in Graves' hyperthyroidism and ophthalmopathy. Per the germline V gene, CDR1 is MNHNS and CDR2 is SASEGT. Trimming shortened V by 3 bases and J by 7 bases, and 16 bases separated the two germline ends. This CDR3 comprises 14 residues. TCR beta CDR3 region amplification was performed from RNA transcripts. The TCR CDR3 first-round RT-PCR relied on the HTBI primer set. TCRdb used MiXCR to reprocess the multiplex PCR reads, holding one entry per CDR3 protein. The sample records under 350,000 distinct CDR3 sequences, around 25% being singletons. Regarding the study as a whole: Most clonotypes expanded in thyroid above 0.001 were likewise present in blood.

At least ten counts were recorded for this clonotype. Antigen specificity is unknown. The sample, blood from the first hyperthyroidism diagnosis, precedes any ophthalmopathy symptoms. The PBMCs studied were ones that came from about 10 ml fresh peripheral blood. V is TRBV6-1 and J is TRBJ2-7; D gene uncertain. Sequencing was carried out using blood. The source is a man aged 40-55 years with Graves' hyperthyroidism that later progressed to Graves' ophthalmopathy. As DNA, the CDR3 is TGTGCCAGCAGTGACCACGGACGTACCGTAGAGCAGTACTTC. Amino acid sequence: CASSDHGRTVEQYF.